This entry lists 30 T cell receptor beta chains sequenced from one sample in a study of lymphopenia after photon versus proton radiotherapy. The data were produced by immunoSEQ multiplex PCR, yet TCRdb's version contains in-frame clones alone and is incomplete. The profile covers approximately 150,000 clones, with about 85% appearing a single time and 4% to 5% taken by the ten largest. Sample: peripheral blood, taken from a patient treated with photon-based radiotherapy. All receptors derive from a middle-aged man with gastric cancer.

The chain recombines TRBV6-1 with TRBJ1-4; no clear D gene. CDR1 is MNHNS and CDR2 is SASEGT in the germline V gene. The CDR3 sequence is 11 residues long. V dropped 7 bases and J dropped 7 bases, with 7 bases sitting between them. In DNA form, the CDR3 reads TGTGCCAGCACCCCAGCTGAAAAACTGTTTTTT. Protein sequence: CASTPAEKLFF.

Notes on this clone: Distinct nucleotide sequences in the sample also encode this CDR3. The rearrangement joins TRBV29-1 to TRBJ1-3, with D unclear. This CDR3 region has 11 residues. Trimming took off 6 bases at V and 0 bases at J, with 3 bases between the two ends. Per germline, CDR1 SQVTM and CDR2 ANQGSEA. CDR3 sequence reads: CSVNSGNTIYF. The CDR3 nucleotides read TGCAGCGTCAACTCTGGAAACACCATATATTTT.

The CDR3 DNA reads as TGTGCCAGCAGTATGACAGGGGACTATGGCTACACCTTC. Its protein product is CASSMTGDYGYTF. This rearrangement joins TRBV28 to TRBJ1-2; TRBD1 matches at 8 bases. CDR1 is MDHEN and CDR2 is SYDVKM in the germline V gene. The CDR3 sequence is 13 residues long. After removal of 5 bases from V and 3 bases from J, the junction contained 2 bases not matched to a gene.

The chain links TRBV7-2 to TRBJ2-1, with D hard to call. This CDR3 region has 15 residues. The V gene's germline CDR1 is SGHTA and CDR2 FQGNSA. Trimming removed 3 bases from V and 0 bases from J, with 9 bases in between. CDR3 in DNA: TGTGCCAGCAGCTTCGACGTGAGCTCCTACAATGAGCAGTTCTTC. Translation: CASSFDVSSYNEQFF.

The chain has TRBV4-2 and TRBJ2-7, with D possibly matching TRBD2 (6 bases). V was clipped by 1 base and J by 7 bases, with 14 bases between them. CDR1 and CDR2 from the germline V gene are LGHNA and YNFKEQ. The CDR3 contains 14 residues. The CDR3 protein is CASSQVLTGEEQYF. In DNA form, the CDR3 reads TGTGCCAGCAGCCAAGTCTTGACGGGAGAAGAGCAGTACTTC.

This clone was detected once. The chain links TRBV30 to TRBJ1-4; TRBD1 matches at 9 bases. The CDR3 runs 13 residues. Germline V CDR1 and CDR2: GTSNPN, SVGIG (reference sequence). After removal of 4 bases from V and 5 bases from J, the junction contained 2 bases not matched to a gene. CDR3 bases: TGTGCCTGGACCGGGACAGGGAATGAAAAACTGTTTTTT. Its protein product is CAWTGTGNEKLFF.

The chain uses TRBV6-1 and TRBJ2-6; TRBD2 is a possible D gene (5 bases). Trimming cost V 2 bases and J 1 base, with 15 bases left between them. Germline values: CDR1 MNHNS, CDR2 SASEGT. The CDR3 has 18 residues. Here the CDR3 DNA reads TGTGCCAGCAGTGAAAGGCGGGCTCCCTATTCTGGGGCCAACGTCCTGACTTTC. Amino acids: CASSERRAPYSGANVLTF.

This chain joins TRBV4-1 and TRBJ2-6, with a weak D call TRBD1 (5 bases). The germline gives CDR1 MGHRA, CDR2 YSYEKL. This CDR3 contains 15 residues. V was pared by 5 bases and J by 0 bases, with 8 bases between. The CDR3 sequence: CASSLDTSGANVLTF. The CDR3 DNA reads as TGCGCCAGCAGCTTGGACACCTCTGGGGCCAACGTCCTGACTTTC.

This chain uses TRBV7-2 with TRBJ2-3; D is unresolved. The CDR3 is 13 residues long. Germline V gene data show CDR1 as SGHTA and CDR2 as FQGNSA. V lost 0 bases, J lost 2 bases, and 3 bases lay in between. The CDR3, as DNA: TGTGCCAGCAGCTTAGCTACCACAGATACGCAGTATTTT. This encodes CASSLATTDTQYF.

The gene calls are TRBV11-2 and TRBJ2-7, with D perhaps TRBD1 (5 bases). V dropped 1 base and J dropped 3 bases, with 13 bases sitting between them. Per the germline V gene, CDR1 is SGHAT and CDR2 is FQNNGV. The CDR3 is made up of 15 amino acids. CDR3 DNA sequence: TGTGCCAGCAGCTTAGTGCAGGGCAGACACTACGAGCAGTACTTC. It codes for CASSLVQGRHYEQYF.

The chain recombines TRBV4-1 with TRBJ2-2; no definite D call. CDR1 MGHRA and CDR2 YSYEKL come from the germline V gene. The germline V and J ends were trimmed by 0 bases and 4 bases, with 6 bases remaining between them. The CDR3 spans 14 residues. The CDR3 coding sequence is TGCGCCAGCAGCCAAGATCGGGTCACCGGGGAGCTGTTTTTT. It is translated as CASSQDRVTGELFF.

The CDR3 nucleotides read TGTGCCAGTAAATCGGTACTCTGGAGGGAAGGTGAGCAGTTCTTC. Its translation is CASKSVLWREGEQFF. This chain links TRBV19 with TRBJ2-1; TRBD2 might be the D (6 bases). Germline values: CDR1 LNHDA, CDR2 SQIVND (reference sequence). This CDR3 spans 15 amino acids. Deletions cut 7 bases from V and 9 bases from J, with 22 bases between.

As DNA, the CDR3 is TGTGCCAGCAGCCACGACAGGTCCCGGGCGAACTACGAGCAGTACTTC. Its translation: CASSHDRSRANYEQYF. This chain connects TRBV7-9 to TRBJ2-7, with D possibly TRBD1 on 6 matching bases. The CDR3 totals 16 residues. Trimming stripped 5 bases from V and 3 bases from J, with 20 bases between. Germline V gene data show CDR1 as SEHNR and CDR2 as FQNEAQ (reference sequence).

The DNA for the CDR3 is TGTGCCAGCAATCAGCTTCAGGGAGGCTCCTACGAGCAGTACTTC. Translating it yields CASNQLQGGSYEQYF. The chain recombines TRBV11-2 with TRBJ2-7; D is possibly TRBD2 (6 bases). Germline lookup yields CDR1 SGHAT and CDR2 FQNNGV. This CDR3 is 15 amino acids long. The V end lost 7 bases, the J end lost 0 bases, and 16 bases lay between the germline ends.

The V and J genes are TRBV15 and TRBJ2-3; D not certain. This CDR3 comprises 13 residues. The germline V and J ends were trimmed by 0 bases and 7 bases, with 8 bases remaining between them. CDR1 LNHNV and CDR2 YYDKDF come from the germline V gene (reference sequence). CDR3: CATSREGRNTQYF. CDR3 sequence (DNA): TGTGCCACCAGCAGAGAGGGCAGAAATACGCAGTATTTT.

This sequence joins TRBV10-1 and TRBJ2-5, with D uncertain. Germline assignment: CDR1 WNHNN and CDR2 SYGVQD (reference sequence). Deletions cut 10 bases from V and 1 base from J, with 4 bases between. The CDR3 covers 10 residues. The CDR3 here is CAIFQETQYF. In DNA, the CDR3 is TGCGCCATCTTCCAAGAGACCCAGTACTTC.

V is TRBV2 and J is TRBJ2-4; 9 bases map to TRBD1. CDR3 length equals 14 residues. V lost 5 bases and J lost 7; bases outside the gene matches: 6. Germline CDR1 SNHLY, CDR2 FYNNEI. The CDR3 reads CASSNIGQGNIQYF. The CDR3 DNA is TGTGCCAGCAGTAATATCGGACAGGGGAACATTCAGTACTTC. Full variable domain (rest looked up from reference TRBV2 and TRBJ2-4): EPEVTQTPSHQVTQMGQEVILRCVPISNHLYFYWYRQILGQKVEFLVSFYNNEISEKSEIFDDQFSVERPDGSNFTLKIRSTKLEDSAMYFCASSNIGQGNIQYFGAGTRLSVL.

The rearrangement joins TRBV6-6 to TRBJ1-1; no clear D gene. The CDR3 consists of 11 residues. Trimming left V 5 bases short and J 3 bases short, with 4 bases between. CDR1 is MNHNY, CDR2 SVGAGI, per germline (reference sequence). The CDR3 bases are TGTGCCAGCAGTACTTACACTGAAGCTTTCTTT. It translates to CASSTYTEAFF.

This clone appeared once. The CDR3 region is CATSRDGEPSGEQFF. The DNA for the CDR3 is TGTGCCACCAGCAGAGATGGTGAGCCCTCTGGTGAGCAGTTCTTC. The chain employs TRBV15 and TRBJ2-1, with D unclear. Germline lookup yields CDR1 LNHNV and CDR2 YYDKDF (reference sequence). The germline V and J ends were trimmed by 0 bases and 9 bases, with 15 bases remaining between them. CDR3 length: 15 amino acids.

The chain carries TRBV9 and TRBJ2-1; maybe TRBD1 (6 bases). The CDR3 contains 12 residues. Germline CDR1 reads SGDLS; CDR2 reads YYNGEE. The germline V and J ends were trimmed by 4 bases and 9 bases, with 11 bases remaining between them. CDR3 residues: CASSPRGGEQFF. CDR3 coding DNA: TGTGCCAGCAGCCCCAGGGGCGGTGAGCAGTTCTTC.

This clone is a singleton in its sample. The chain is built from TRBV19 and TRBJ1-5, with D unresolved. Trimming shortened V by 1 base and J by 0 bases, and 7 bases separated the two germline ends. Germline V gene lookup returns CDR1 LNHDA and CDR2 SQIVND (reference sequence). The CDR3 totals 15 residues. CDR3 in amino acids: CASSIALTSNQPQHF. Written as DNA, the CDR3 is TGTGCCAGTAGTATAGCGTTGACTAGCAATCAGCCCCAGCATTTT.

The chain employs TRBV2 and TRBJ2-1; weak D call: TRBD2 (6 bases). Per the germline V gene, CDR1 is SNHLY and CDR2 is FYNNEI. V was clipped by 7 bases and J by 6 bases, with 19 bases between them. The CDR3 has 15 residues. CDR3 protein: CASKTRLGERNEQFF. The CDR3 DNA sequence: TGTGCCAGCAAAACAAGACTAGGGGAACGCAATGAGCAGTTCTTC.

The gene calls are TRBV18 and TRBJ2-7, with D uncertain. Germline V gives CDR1 KGHSH, CDR2 LQKENI. This CDR3 spans 13 amino acids. V gave up 0 bases and J gave up 3 bases, with 6 bases separating them. The CDR3 sequence: CASSPPGDYEQYF. DNA of the CDR3: TGTGCCAGCTCACCACCTGGCGACTACGAGCAGTACTTC.

This clone was detected once. This sequence joins TRBV2 and TRBJ1-5, with D perhaps matching TRBD1 (5 bases). Trimming pared 1 base from V and 7 bases from J, leaving 8 bases between. The CDR3 extends over 13 amino acids. Germline V gene sequence: CDR1 SNHLY, CDR2 FYNNEI. CDR3: CASSEGGWQPQHF. CDR3 DNA: TGTGCCAGCAGTGAAGGGGGCTGGCAGCCCCAGCATTTT.

This clone was seen more than once but under ten times. The V and J genes are TRBV5-1 and TRBJ2-3, with no clear D. CDR1 SGHRS and CDR2 YFSETQ come from the germline V gene. The V gene lost 4 bases and the J gene lost 2 bases, with 14 bases spanning the gap. This CDR3 contains 15 residues. The CDR3, as DNA: TGCGCCAGCAGCCCCGGTTCCGGACCCACAGATACGCAGTATTTT. Its protein is CASSPGSGPTDTQYF.

The V call is TRBV19, the J call TRBJ1-5; D is unresolved. V was trimmed by 3 bases and J by 0 bases, leaving 12 bases between them. Germline loops: CDR1 LNHDA, CDR2 SQIVND (reference sequence). The CDR3 length is 16 residues. CDR3 coding DNA: TGTGCCAGTAGTATCCTTTCGGGGTATAGCAATCAGCCCCAGCATTTT. As protein: CASSILSGYSNQPQHF.

This clone was detected only once. This rearrangement joins TRBV19 to TRBJ1-1; D is uncertain. The length of the CDR3 is 14 residues. Between the trimmed V and J ends, which lost 3 bases and 1 base, there was a span of 9 bases. CDR1 and CDR2 from the germline V gene are LNHDA and SQIVND (reference sequence). The CDR3 protein is CASSIGPENTEAFF. The CDR3 nucleotides are TGTGCCAGTAGTATCGGGCCGGAGAACACTGAAGCTTTCTTT.

This clone was recorded once. The rearrangement joins TRBV11-3 to TRBJ2-7; D is undetermined. CDR3 size: 12 residues. V gave up 1 base and J gave up 6 bases, with 7 bases separating them. Germline V gene lookup returns CDR1 SGHNT and CDR2 YENEEA. CDR3 residues: CASSLVGAEQYF. CDR3 in DNA: TGTGCCAGCAGCTTAGTTGGTGCCGAGCAGTACTTC.

The chain links TRBV30 to TRBJ1-3, with a possible D match to TRBD1 (5 bases). CDR1 is GTSNPN and CDR2 is SVGIG in the germline V gene (reference sequence). The CDR3 totals 15 residues. V gave up 7 bases and J gave up 0 bases, with 16 bases separating them. The CDR3 sequence: CASLRGRLSGNTIYF. For the CDR3, the DNA is TGTGCCTCCCTAAGGGGACGGCTCTCTGGAAACACCATATATTTT. Together with reference TRBV30 and TRBJ1-3, the CDR3 gives the full variable domain: SQTIHQWPATLVQPVGSPLSLECTVEGTSNPNLYWYRQAAGRGLQLLFYSVGIGQISSEVPQNLSASRPQDRQFILSSKKLLLSDSGFYLCASLRGRLSGNTIYFGEGSWLTVV.

The chain employs TRBV7-2 and TRBJ2-5; D unclear. Trimming removed 0 bases from V and 2 bases from J, with 10 bases in between. Germline CDR1 is SGHTA and CDR2 is FQGNSA. CDR3 length: 15 amino acids. This chain's CDR3 is CASSLARASQETQYF. The DNA of the CDR3 is TGTGCCAGCAGCTTAGCGAGAGCCTCACAAGAGACCCAGTACTTC.